One sample yielded the 17 T cell receptor beta chains listed below, sequenced in a study of T cell responses to AZD1222 COVID-19 vaccine. Only in-frame clones appear in the TCRdb table, and some are missing; sequencing was by immunoSEQ multiplex PCR. The sample holds 95,000 to 150,000 clones; around 85% are singletons and the top ten take 5% to 7%. The specimen comprised peripheral blood, sampled on day 0 of AZD1222 vaccination. All receptors come from an adult in good health.

The V call is TRBV11-3, the J call TRBJ2-1, with D possibly being TRBD1 or TRBD2 (6 bases each). The CDR3 loop spans 16 amino acids. The ends were cut back, 5 bases at V and 6 bases at J, with 20 bases in the middle. From germline, CDR1 is SGHNT and CDR2 YENEEA. The CDR3 DNA sequence: TGTGCCAGCAGCCCGAGGGGGGCCCTAGGACGCAATGAGCAGTTCTTC. It codes for CASSPRGALGRNEQFF.

This clone showed up just once. The gene calls are TRBV11-2 and TRBJ2-7; possibly TRBD2 for D (5 bases). The V and J ends lost 0 bases and 9 bases respectively, with 12 bases between them. Germline V CDR1 and CDR2: SGHAT, FQNNGV. This CDR3 contains 13 residues. CDR3: CASSLDRDYRQYF. CDR3 DNA sequence: TGTGCCAGCAGCTTAGACAGAGACTATCGGCAGTACTTC.

CDR3 residues: CATSDLRGSRTDTQYF. CDR3 nucleotide sequence: TGTGCCACCAGTGATTTACGCGGGTCCCGCACAGATACGCAGTATTTT. The chain combines TRBV24-1 with TRBJ2-3, with a possible D match to TRBD2 (5 bases). V was trimmed by 1 base and J by 1 base, leaving 11 bases between them. The CDR3 covers 16 residues. Germline V gene lookup returns CDR1 KGHDR and CDR2 SFDVKD.

The chain is built from TRBV7-2 and TRBJ2-7; D possibly corresponds to TRBD2 (6 bases). CDR3 length: 15 amino acids. Germline V gives CDR1 SGHTA, CDR2 FQGNSA. Trimming took 4 bases from V and 3 from J, leaving 16 bases between them. The chain's CDR3 is CASSSTGTGVYEQYF. The DNA for the CDR3 is TGTGCCAGCAGCTCCACCGGGACTGGGGTCTACGAGCAGTACTTC.

The DNA of the CDR3 is TGTGCCAGCAGCTTCCCTTGTCCGACCCAGTACTTC. Its protein is CASSFPCPTQYF. This chain joins TRBV11-3 and TRBJ2-5; D is ambiguous. The CDR3 has 12 residues. The germline V and J ends were trimmed by 3 bases and 7 bases, with 9 bases remaining between them. From germline, CDR1 is SGHNT and CDR2 YENEEA.

This clone was found a few times. Other DNA sequences in this sample translate to the same CDR3. V is TRBV20-1 and J is TRBJ1-1, with D uncertain. This CDR3 contains 11 residues. The V gene lost 0 bases and the J gene lost 5 bases, with 4 bases spanning the gap. The germline V gene has CDR1 DFQATT and CDR2 SNEGSKA (reference sequence). The CDR3 nucleotides are TGCAGTGCTAGAGATCTGACTGAAGCTTTCTTT. This sequence encodes CSARDLTEAFF.

The CDR3 loop is CASSLGARPGAGELFF. In DNA, the CDR3 is TGTGCCAGCAGCTTGGGAGCCAGACCAGGGGCCGGGGAGCTGTTTTTT. The rearrangement joins TRBV5-8 to TRBJ2-2; D possibly corresponds to TRBD1 (6 bases). This CDR3 is 16 amino acids long. Germline-derived CDR1 and CDR2 are SGHTS and YDEGEE. V lost 0 bases to trimming and J lost 6 bases, with 15 bases between them.

The chain couples TRBV5-4 to TRBJ1-1; D gene unclear. V was pared by 4 bases and J by 4 bases, with 11 bases between. The CDR3 sequence is 13 residues long. CDR1 and CDR2 (germline): SGHNT, YYREEE (reference sequence). CDR3 coding DNA: TGTGCCAGCAGCCTTGGAAGAACCACTGAAGCTTTCTTT. Translating it yields CASSLGRTTEAFF.

This chain uses TRBV28 with TRBJ2-1; a possible D gene is TRBD1 (6 bases). Trimming left V 3 bases short and J 7 bases short, with 7 bases between. The CDR3 totals 12 residues. Germline CDR1 MDHEN, CDR2 SYDVKM. This CDR3 reads CASSLQGNEQFF. In DNA form, the CDR3 reads TGTGCCAGCAGTTTGCAGGGGAATGAGCAGTTCTTC.

This chain uses TRBV19 with TRBJ2-7; D is unclear. CDR1 and CDR2 (germline): LNHDA, SQIVND (reference sequence). This CDR3 comprises 14 residues. Trimming took off 5 bases at V and 2 bases at J, with 13 bases between the two ends. The CDR3 loop reads CASSFRISTYEQYF. The CDR3 DNA is TGTGCCAGTAGTTTTCGGATCTCAACCTACGAGCAGTACTTC.

This clone was observed a handful of times. The chain joins TRBV9 to TRBJ2-3; D is unresolved. The ends were cut back, 0 bases at V and 4 bases at J, with 6 bases in the middle. This CDR3 is 13 amino acids long. Germline CDR1 SGDLS, CDR2 YYNGEE. CDR3: CASSVGDSDTQYF. The CDR3, as DNA: TGTGCCAGCAGCGTAGGGGATTCAGATACGCAGTATTTT.

J is TRBJ2-1 and V is TRBV6-5; D could derive from TRBD1 or TRBD2 (5 bases each). The V gene's germline CDR1 is MNHEY and CDR2 SVGAGI. The CDR3 is made up of 15 amino acids. The V and J ends lost 7 bases and 8 bases respectively, with 21 bases between them. CDR3 region: CASTRGRGFIDEQFF. The CDR3 coding sequence is TGTGCCAGCACCCGAGGACGGGGCTTTATCGATGAGCAGTTCTTC.

This clone was detected only a few times. This sequence joins TRBV6-1 and TRBJ1-4; a possible D gene is TRBD1 (6 bases). The CDR3 sequence is 16 residues long. V shed 3 bases and J shed 8 bases, with 19 bases lying between them. CDR1 MNHNS and CDR2 SASEGT come from the germline V gene. The CDR3 DNA reads as TGTGCCAGCAGTGAGGGGACACCTGGGGGACCGGAAAAACTGTTTTTT. Protein: CASSEGTPGGPEKLFF.

This clone appeared once. V is TRBV4-1 and J is TRBJ1-2, with a possible D match to TRBD1 (5 bases). Deletions cut 1 base from V and 4 bases from J, with 19 bases between. Germline V gene lookup returns CDR1 MGHRA and CDR2 YSYEKL. The CDR3 consists of 17 residues. CDR3 nucleotide sequence: TGCGCCAGCAGCCAAGTGGGGGTGGGGCAAATCCCCTATGGCTACACCTTC. Its translation is CASSQVGVGQIPYGYTF.

The rearrangement uses TRBV7-2 and TRBJ2-3, with 13 positions matching TRBD2. This CDR3 comprises 17 residues. V gave up 5 bases and J gave up 1 base; unmatched junction bases: 6. Germline V gives CDR1 SGHTA, CDR2 FQGNSA. CDR3 sequence reads: CASSPRGTSGGTDTQYF. In DNA, the CDR3 is TGTGCCAGCAGCCCGAGGGGGACTAGCGGGGGCACAGATACGCAGTATTTT. Looking up the rest from reference TRBV7-2 and TRBJ2-3 gives the full variable domain: GAGVSQSPSNKVTEKGKDVELRCDPISGHTALYWYRQSLGQGLEFLIYFQGNSAPDKSGLPSDRFSAERTGGSVSTLTIQRTQQEDSAVYLCASSPRGTSGGTDTQYFGPGTRLTVL.

V usage is TRBV12-3 or TRBV12-4 and J usage is TRBJ1-5; D remains ambiguous. The CDR3 totals 12 residues. V dropped 6 bases and J dropped 2 bases, with 5 bases sitting between them. CDR3 amino acids: CASRVGNQPQHF. For the CDR3, the DNA is TGTGCCAGCAGAGTGGGCAATCAGCCCCAGCATTTT.

This sequence joins TRBV7-2 and TRBJ1-5, with TRBD1 as a possible D gene (5 bases). Trimming removed 5 bases from V and 7 bases from J, with 12 bases in between. This CDR3 comprises 13 residues. Germline V lookup: CDR1 SGHTA, CDR2 FQGNSA. The CDR3 loop is CASSPSGGQPQHF. The CDR3, as DNA: TGTGCCAGCAGCCCTAGTGGGGGGCAGCCCCAGCATTTT.